Described below is a single T cell receptor (beta chain) sequence and its context. Its antigen is unknown. The data were taken from a study of cytomegalovirus exposure and HLA in healthy donors. At the time of sampling, donors were nominally healthy, though unrecorded immune exposures were likely. PCR was performed using 60 Vbeta and 13 Jbeta primers. Clones were sequenced by immunoSEQ multiplex PCR, and TCRdb holds only the in-frame ones, with some missing. The table includes roughly 130,000 clones, around 81% detected once. Broader study findings: Presence/absence analysis assumed near-uniform sequencing depth across donors. Prior analysis indicated that the majority of TCR beta V segments exhibited productivity approximately 87% or approximately 30% of the time.

J was trimmed by 0 bases and V by 5 bases; bases with no gene match: 7. Looked up from germline, CDR1 is SGHDT and CDR2 is YYEEEE. The CDR3 runs to 16 residues. Material: PBMCs. The chain is built from TRBV5-6 and TRBJ2-1, with 8 bases identical to TRBD2. This clonotype was obtained from a man between 18 and 35 years old in good health and CMV-seronegative. CDR3 in amino acids: CASSPGGGSSYNEQFF. For the CDR3, the DNA is TGTGCCAGCAGTCCGGGAGGGGGGTCCTCCTACAATGAGCAGTTCTTC.